This TCR beta chain comes out of a study of blood T cell repertoires in COVID-19. The overall study: Samples taken during acute and convalescent COVID-19 were collected in the United States, Italy and Spain. T cells, B-cell-depleted T cells, or PBMCs provided the cDNA or gDNA that served as material.

Original analysis: Quantification of nucleated cells was approximated via reference gene primer amplification. This table comes from immunoSEQ multiplex PCR, and its TCRdb copy is limited to in-frame clones, with some not included. D and trimming were read from the DNA, whereas the V and J calls and clone size are those reported in that table. This table holds about 210,000 clones, 82% found once. In germline, CDR1 is LGHNA, CDR2 YSLEER. V gave up 3 bases and J gave up 0 bases; unmatched junction bases: 8. The CDR3 runs to 19 residues. The specimen sequenced was peripheral blood. The chain employs TRBV4-3 and TRBJ2-1, with 13 bases identical to TRBD2. The clonotype comes from a woman aged 40 to 50 with acute or convalescent COVID-19. CDR3: CASSQEGTSGTSSYNEQFF. As DNA, the CDR3 is TGCGCCAGCAGCCAGGAGGGGACTAGCGGGACCAGCTCCTACAATGAGCAGTTCTTC.